The 22 T cell receptor beta chains reported below all come from one sample, sequenced in a study of response to subunit inactivated influenza vaccine. TCRdb fed the RT-PCR reads into MiXCR, producing one record per CDR3 protein. The table shows about 570,000 distinct CDR3 sequences, with approximately 10% occurring only once. These data also formed part of another study, on T cells expressing NK-cell markers. From that paper: The authors made TCR beta cDNA libraries by 5'RACE template switching. This switching added a universal primer site and UMIs.

The sequences come from PBMCs from blood, collected on the day of vaccination. All receptors come from a man over 45 who received an inactivated influenza vaccine.

The CDR3 sequence is CASSQEGLGSTAEAFF. Here the CDR3 DNA reads TGTGCCAGCAGCCAAGAGGGGTTAGGGTCCACTGCTGAAGCTTTCTTT. The genes are TRBV3-1 and TRBJ1-1; the D is unclear. There are 16 residues in the CDR3. The V end lost 0 bases, the J end lost 6 bases, and 17 bases lay between the germline ends. CDR1 is LGHDT and CDR2 is YNNKEL in the germline V gene (reference sequence).

The chain uses TRBV14 and TRBJ2-3, with TRBD2 identical over 11 bases. The CDR3 runs 16 residues. Looked up from germline, CDR1 is SGHDN and CDR2 is FVKESK. The J segment lost 5 bases and the V segment lost 1 base, leaving 5 bases of the junction unmatched. This CDR3 is CASSQVLAGGVDTQYF. Written as DNA, the CDR3 is TGTGCCAGCAGCCAAGTATTAGCGGGAGGGGTAGATACGCAGTATTTT.

The rearrangement uses TRBV25-1 and TRBJ2-1; 8 bases are a match to TRBD1. With V trimmed by 8 bases and J by 7 bases, 7 bases remained unmatched. CDR1 and CDR2 from the germline V gene are MGHDK and SYGVNS. This CDR3 has 13 amino acids. In DNA form, the CDR3 reads TGTGCCAGCGCCTCCCGGACAGGGAATGAGCAGTTCTTC. Translated: CASASRTGNEQFF.

The rearrangement joins TRBV2 to TRBJ2-3, with TRBD1 matching 9 bases. Germline V CDR1 and CDR2: SNHLY, FYNNEI. This CDR3 spans 15 amino acids. V dropped 2 bases and J dropped 4; count of bases not matched to a gene: 4. The CDR3 region has the DNA TGTGCCAGCAGTGAAAGGGGACAGGGACCAGATACGCAGTATTTT. Amino acid sequence: CASSERGQGPDTQYF.

The chain uses TRBV20-1 and TRBJ1-5; D perhaps matches TRBD1 (5 bases). The CDR3 is 16 residues long. Germline loops: CDR1 DFQATT, CDR2 SNEGSKA (reference sequence). Trimming pared 2 bases from V and 2 bases from J, leaving 16 bases between. The CDR3 DNA follows: TGCAGTGCTAGAACTCCCTCGGGACCAGGCAATCAGCCCCAGCATTTT. This encodes CSARTPSGPGNQPQHF.

The chain recombines TRBV7-8 with TRBJ2-6; TRBD1 might be the D (6 bases). Germline V lookup: CDR1 SGHVS, CDR2 FQNEAQ. The CDR3 covers 15 residues. V was trimmed by 5 bases and J by 2 bases, leaving 10 bases between them. The CDR3 is CASSTGFTGANVLTF. CDR3 nucleotide sequence: TGTGCCAGCAGCACAGGGTTTACTGGGGCCAACGTCCTGACTTTC.

This chain uses TRBV28 with TRBJ2-3, with 7 bases lining up with TRBD1. Unmatched junction bases numbered 5, after V lost 5 bases and J lost 3 bases. There are 14 residues in the CDR3. Per germline, CDR1 MDHEN and CDR2 SYDVKM. The CDR3 here is CASSTRQGTDTQYF. The DNA for the CDR3 is TGTGCCAGCAGTACACGACAGGGAACAGATACGCAGTATTTT. Combining the CDR3 with reference TRBV28 and TRBJ2-3 gives the whole variable domain DVKVTQSSRYLVKRTGEKVFLECVQDMDHENMFWYRQDPGLGLRLIYFSYDVKMKEKGDIPEGYSVSREKKERFSLILESASTNQTSMYLCASSTRQGTDTQYFGPGTRLTVL.

The genes are TRBV5-5 and TRBJ2-3; tentatively, D is TRBD2 (5 bases). The CDR3 has 13 residues. V gave up 6 bases and J gave up 0 bases, with 8 bases separating them. Germline-derived CDR1 and CDR2 are SGHKS and YYEKEE (reference sequence). The CDR3 DNA sequence: TGTGCCAGCATCGGCGGGAGCACAGATACGCAGTATTTT. It encodes CASIGGSTDTQYF.

This clonotype was observed a handful of times. This sequence joins TRBV19 and TRBJ1-5; possible D gene TRBD1, 5 bases. With 5 bases removed from V and 1 base from J, the gap between germline ends came to 21 bases. This CDR3 has 18 amino acids. The germline gives CDR1 LNHDA, CDR2 SQIVND (reference sequence). In nucleotides, the CDR3 is TGTGCCAGTAGTCCCCTTCGGGGCGACTCTGACAGCAATCAGCCCCAGCATTTT. Translation: CASSPLRGDSDSNQPQHF.

The chain employs TRBV29-1 and TRBJ1-2; D uncertain. Trimming left V 3 bases short and J 1 base short, with 6 bases between. The CDR3 extends over 12 amino acids. The germline V gene encodes CDR1 SQVTM and CDR2 ANQGSEA. This CDR3 is CSVDSVNYGYTF. The CDR3 DNA follows: TGCAGCGTTGACTCCGTTAACTATGGCTACACCTTC.

In regard to this clonotype: A clone one base away is much larger, so this may be a read error. The conserved phenylalanine or tryptophan normally closing the CDR3 is absent here, so this likely arose from a read error. This chain uses TRBV12-3 or TRBV12-4 with TRBJ2-2; no clear D. CDR3 length equals 14 residues. The ends were cut back, 6 bases at V and 5 bases at J, with 13 bases in the middle. DNA of the CDR3: TGTGCCAGCAGCACCGACGGTTTTACCGGGGAGCTGTTTCTT. Amino acids: CASSTDGFTGELFL.

This clonotype was recorded a few times. The V call is TRBV6-5, the J call TRBJ2-1, with 9 positions matching TRBD2. V lost 2 bases to trimming and J lost 2 bases; unmatched junction nucleotides: 7. This CDR3 comprises 17 residues. The germline CDR1 and CDR2 sequences are MNHEY and SVGAGI. The CDR3 sequence is CASSYRLAELPYNEQFF. CDR3 DNA: TGTGCCAGCAGTTACCGACTAGCGGAGCTCCCCTACAATGAGCAGTTCTTC.

This chain connects TRBV28 to TRBJ2-7, with D possibly TRBD2 on 6 matching bases. The CDR3 loop spans 13 amino acids. The V end was cut by 8 bases, the J end by 2 bases, with 13 bases between. Germline V CDR1 and CDR2: MDHEN, SYDVKM. DNA of the CDR3: TGTGCCAGCGGACGCGGGGTAACCTACGAGCAGTACTTC. Translating it yields CASGRGVTYEQYF.

This clonotype was recorded at least ten times. The chain couples TRBV27 to TRBJ2-1; D may be TRBD2 (6 bases). The CDR3 loop spans 15 amino acids. V lost 8 bases to trimming and J lost 8 bases, with 22 bases between them. Germline assignment: CDR1 MNHEY and CDR2 SMNVEV (reference sequence). The CDR3 here is CASALLFGRVYEQFF. The CDR3 nucleotides read TGTGCCAGCGCCCTGTTGTTCGGGAGAGTCTATGAGCAGTTCTTC.

The V gene is TRBV5-1, the J gene TRBJ1-1, with D possibly being TRBD1 (6 bases). The germline V gene has CDR1 SGHRS and CDR2 YFSETQ. The CDR3 loop spans 16 amino acids. Trimming pared 0 bases from V and 5 bases from J, leaving 17 bases between. The CDR3 loop reads CASSLGWGAAQTEAFF. CDR3 sequence (DNA): TGCGCCAGCAGCTTGGGATGGGGGGCAGCGCAAACTGAAGCTTTCTTT.

This clonotype was counted at least ten times. Here the CDR3 reads CASSLGLTYNEQFF. The CDR3 DNA is TGTGCCAGCAGTTTAGGGCTTACCTACAATGAGCAGTTCTTC. The gene calls are TRBV12-3 or TRBV12-4 and TRBJ2-1; D call uncertain. The V end lost 1 base, the J end lost 2 bases, and 6 bases lay between the germline ends. This CDR3 region has 14 residues.

This clonotype was observed many times. The chain recombines TRBV12-3 or TRBV12-4 with TRBJ2-1, with D possibly being TRBD1 (6 bases). V lost 3 bases and J 3 bases, leaving 6 bases between the germline ends. CDR3 length: 13 amino acids. CDR3 bases: TGTGCCAGCAGTTTCAGGGGCTACAATGAGCAGTTCTTC. The encoded protein is CASSFRGYNEQFF.

The table lists this clonotype with a count of one. The junction departs from the called germline gene at one end, perhaps through a read error. The V gene is TRBV28, the J gene TRBJ2-5, with D possibly being TRBD1 (6 bases). Germline CDR1 is MDHEN and CDR2 is SYDVKM. The CDR3 consists of 13 residues. CDR3 loop: CASSLTGQEAQYF. The DNA of the CDR3 is TGTGCCAGCAGTTTAACAGGGCAAGAGGCCCAGTACTTC.

This clonotype has more than one count but fewer than ten. The CDR3 nucleotides read TGTGCCAGCAGCCGGACGGAATCAAACACTGAAGCTTTCTTT. It translates to CASSRTESNTEAFF. The chain combines TRBV3-1 with TRBJ1-1; D call uncertain. CDR1 LGHDT and CDR2 YNNKEL come from the germline V gene (reference sequence). The length of the CDR3 is 14 residues. V was cut by 4 bases and J by 2 bases, with 11 bases left in between.

The V gene is TRBV7-6, the J gene TRBJ2-7; 11 nucleotides match TRBD2. The CDR3 has 14 residues. The ends lost 5 bases at V and 4 bases at J; junction bases unmatched: 4. From germline, CDR1 is SGHVS and CDR2 FNYEAQ. The CDR3 is CASSVLAGDYEQYF. CDR3 bases: TGTGCCAGCAGCGTACTAGCGGGAGATTACGAGCAGTACTTC.

This chain links TRBV12-3 or TRBV12-4 with TRBJ2-1; D is possibly TRBD2 (5 bases). The CDR3 loop spans 15 amino acids. Between the trimmed V and J ends, which lost 3 bases and 6 bases, there was a span of 15 bases. Written as DNA, the CDR3 is TGTGCCAGCAGTTTTCGCGAGGGAGAGGTCAATGAGCAGTTCTTC. Translated, it gives CASSFREGEVNEQFF.

This clonotype has only a few counts. The gene calls are TRBV20-1 and TRBJ2-3; D is possibly TRBD1 (6 bases). The CDR3 runs to 15 residues. Germline lookup yields CDR1 DFQATT and CDR2 SNEGSKA (reference sequence). Trimming took off 1 base at V and 3 bases at J, with 14 bases between the two ends. The chain's CDR3 is CSARVPGQGTDTQYF. Written as DNA, the CDR3 is TGCAGTGCTAGAGTACCGGGACAAGGAACAGATACGCAGTATTTT.